This T cell receptor (beta chain) was found in a study of cytomegalovirus exposure and HLA in healthy donors. The J segment lost 2 bases and the V segment lost 10 bases, leaving 6 bases of the junction unmatched. The CDR3 contains 13 residues. CDR1 and CDR2 (germline): MNHNY, SVGAGI (reference sequence). 60 Vbeta and 13 Jbeta primers were used in PCR. The table came from immunoSEQ multiplex PCR; TCRdb's copy has only in-frame clones and leaves some out. The data contain around 100,000 clones, around 82% of them singletons. Sequenced sample: PBMCs. The chain couples TRBV6-6 to TRBJ2-3; the match to TRBD1 covers 7 bases. The receptor's source is a woman under 40 in good health and CMV-seropositive. CDR3 in DNA: TGTGCCACCCGGGACAGAGTCACAGATACGCAGTATTTT. It is translated as CATRDRVTDTQYF.